This is a list of T cell receptor beta chains from one sample in a study of blood T cell repertoires in COVID-19. Here immunoSEQ multiplex PCR was the method, and the copy in TCRdb shows in-frame clones only, minus some. The sample has some 48,000 clones, about 83% seen once. The source material was peripheral blood. The receptors derive from a human donor in a cohort sampled during active COVID-19. CDR3s include the opening cysteine and the closing phenylalanine or tryptophan. The order of the fields is J gene, V gene, clone size, D gene, CDR3 DNA, CDR3 protein. A D gene is named only where the DNA matches it firmly. Clone sizes are given selectively: once, few, many, or a class where the clone is expanded.

TRBJ1-1,TRBV20-1,medium-sized,.,TGCAGTGCTAGTGAGTACGGGATTGACTTCGCTGAAGCTTTCTTT,CSASEYGIDFAEAFF
TRBJ1-2,TRBV5-5,.,TRBD1,TGTGCCAGCAGCTTGGGGGCCCTGACAGGGAAGCAGGGCTATGGCTACACCTTC,CASSLGALTGKQGYGYTF
TRBJ1-5,TRBV5-8,once,TRBD1,TGTGCCAGCAGCTCAGGGACAGGGAGTCAGCCCCAGCATTTT,CASSSGTGSQPQHF
TRBJ2-1,TRBV24-1,.,TRBD1,TGTGCCACCAGTGGGACAGGCCCTCAGGAGCAGTTCTTC,CATSGTGPQEQFF
TRBJ2-6,TRBV11-2,.,.,TGTGCCAGCAGCCCACAGGTCCTGTCCTCTGGGGCCAACGTCCTGACTTTC,CASSPQVLSSGANVLTF
TRBJ1-1,TRBV30,.,.,TGTGCCTGGAGTGGGGGGACACTGAACACTGAAGCTTTCTTT,CAWSGGTLNTEAFF
TRBJ2-7,TRBV5-1,few,.,TGCGCCAGCAGCTTGGTGGGGACAAACCTCTACGAGCAGTACTTC,CASSLVGTNLYEQYF
TRBJ2-7,TRBV5-1,.,TRBD2,TGCGCCAGCAGCCCGGGACTAGCGGGGGCCGGCTCCTACGAGCAGTACTTC,CASSPGLAGAGSYEQYF
TRBJ2-4,TRBV11-2,.,TRBD1,TGTGCCAGCAGCTTGAGGGGGACAGGGTGGGACAAAAACATTCAGTACTTC,CASSLRGTGWDKNIQYF
TRBJ2-1,TRBV18,.,.,TGTGCCAGCTCACAAAGTTCAGCGGGCTACAATGAGCAGTTCTTC,CASSQSSAGYNEQFF
TRBJ1-2,TRBV29-1,.,.,TGCAGCGTTGTTCCCCCCGGCGGGGGCTACACCTTC,CSVVPPGGGYTF
TRBJ1-5,TRBV10-3,.,TRBD1,TGTGCCATCAGTGGACAGGGGTATAGCAATCAGCCCCAGCATTTT,CAISGQGYSNQPQHF
TRBJ1-2,TRBV27,.,.,TGTGCCAGCAGCCTACTACAGGGTCTTAACTATGGCTACACCTTC,CASSLLQGLNYGYTF
TRBJ2-3,TRBV10-3,once,.,TGTGCCACCCGGACAGCAGATACGCAGTATTTT,CATRTADTQYF
TRBJ1-5,TRBV6-6,.,.,TGTGCCAGCAGTCCACCAGGGTATAGCAATCAGCCCCAGCATTTT,CASSPPGYSNQPQHF
TRBJ1-1,TRBV7-9,.,.,TGTGCCAGCAGCTTCGATCGGAGGGTCGTCACTGAAGCTTTCTTT,CASSFDRRVVTEAFF
TRBJ1-3,TRBV7-9,.,TRBD1,TGTGCCAGCAGAATACAGGGGGAAGGAAACACCATATATTTT,CASRIQGEGNTIYF
TRBJ1-5,TRBV30,.,.,TGTGCCTGGAGTGTAAGCGGCGGTCAGCCCCAGCATTTT,CAWSVSGGQPQHF
TRBJ2-7,TRBV6-5,.,.,TGTGCCAGCAGCCAAACTTCGTACTCCTACGAGCAGTACTTC,CASSQTSYSYEQYF
TRBJ1-2,TRBV10-3,.,.,TGTGCCATCCCGTCAGGTTACTATGGCTACACCTTC,CAIPSGYYGYTF
TRBJ1-4,TRBV6-5,.,.,TGTGCCAGCAGTCGGGGGATAGGTAATGAAAAACTGTTTTTT,CASSRGIGNEKLFF
TRBJ2-7,TRBV6-6,.,.,TGTGCCAGCAGCCCGGGAATACTCTACGAGCAGTACTTC,CASSPGILYEQYF
TRBJ1-1,TRBV25-1,.,.,TGTGCCAGCAGTGATTGGGAGACTGAAGCTTTCTTT,CASSDWETEAFF
TRBJ2-2,TRBV10-3,.,TRBD1,TGTGCCATCAGGTACGGACAGGGAGAGAGCACCGGGGAGCTGTTTTTT,CAIRYGQGESTGELFF
TRBJ2-3,TRBV12-3/TRBV12-4,.,.,TGTGCCAGCAGCGTAACCCGGGATACGCAGTATTTT,CASSVTRDTQYF
TRBJ2-3,TRBV11-2,.,.,TGTGCCAGCAGCTTAGTCCTATCCCCCCAGGGAGGAGGCACAGATACGCAGTATTTT,CASSLVLSPQGGGTDTQYF
TRBJ2-1,TRBV10-3,once,TRBD2,TGTGCCATCAGTGGAAGGACTAGCGGGGCTAATGAGCAGTTCTTC,CAISGRTSGANEQFF
TRBJ1-2,TRBV7-8,.,TRBD1,TGTGCCAGCACACACAGGGACAGCGAAAGAGGCTACACCTTC,CASTHRDSERGYTF
TRBJ1-2,TRBV20-1,once,.,TGCAGTGCTAGTGGGGGGGTGAGCTATGGCTACACCTTC,CSASGGVSYGYTF
TRBJ2-5,TRBV6-6,.,.,TGTGCCAGCAGAGCAGGGGGAGGAGAGACCCAGTACTTC,CASRAGGGETQYF
TRBJ1-6,TRBV9,.,.,TGTGCCAGCAGCGTAGGAGGGTCAGGTTCACCCCTCCACTTT,CASSVGGSGSPLHF
TRBJ2-3,TRBV24-1,.,TRBD1,TGTGCCACCAGTGATTTCCCGGGACAGGGTGAGACGAGGAGCGCAGATACGCAGTATTTT,CATSDFPGQGETRSADTQYF
TRBJ2-1,TRBV5-1,.,TRBD2,TGCGCCAGCAGCTTAGCGGGGCCATACAATGAGCAGTTCTTC,CASSLAGPYNEQFF
TRBJ2-2,TRBV9,few,TRBD1,TGTGCCAGCAGTGACAGTGGGGACAGGGGGCTAATTGACACCGGGGAGCTGTTTTTT,CASSDSGDRGLIDTGELFF
TRBJ1-3,TRBV6-1,.,TRBD1,TGTGCCAGCAGTGAACAGGGGGGTGGAAACACCATATATTTT,CASSEQGGGNTIYF
TRBJ2-5,TRBV24-1,.,.,TGTGCCACCAGTGATACGGGTCTGGAGACCCAGTACTTC,CATSDTGLETQYF
TRBJ2-2,TRBV10-3,.,TRBD2,TGTGCCATCCCTTTGAGGGGACTAGGCGTGGACACCGGGGAGCTGTTTTTT,CAIPLRGLGVDTGELFF
TRBJ2-5,TRBV7-6,.,TRBD2,TGTGCCAGCAACAACGAGCGGGGGGGCTTTGGGACCCAGTACTTC,CASNNERGGFGTQYF
TRBJ2-7,TRBV6-2/TRBV6-3,.,.,TGTGCCAGCAGTCTACAGGGCTACGAGCAGTACTTC,CASSLQGYEQYF
TRBJ1-3,TRBV3-1/TRBV3-2,.,.,TGTGCCAGCAGCTCCCGTCGGGTGGATGGAAACACCATATATTTT,CASSSRRVDGNTIYF
TRBJ1-5,TRBV24-1,.,.,TGTGCCACCAGTGATGGCCCCCCGGGTCAGCCCCAGCATTTT,CATSDGPPGQPQHF
TRBJ1-4,TRBV7-9,.,.,TGTGCCAGCAGCTTTTTTCAGGGGTCGATTAATGAAAAACTGTTTTTT,CASSFFQGSINEKLFF
TRBJ2-2,TRBV12-5,.,.,TGTGCTGGGGGTCTAGCGCGGGTAAAACAAGCGAACACCGGGGAGCTGTTTTTT,CAGGLARVKQANTGELFF
TRBJ1-2,TRBV11-2,.,.,TGTGCCAGCAGCCGGGACTCGCCCTACACCTTC,CASSRDSPYTF
TRBJ1-5,TRBV6-6,few,.,TGTGCCAGCAGTTACGTGAGTCCTCCGAATCAGCCCCAGCATTTT,CASSYVSPPNQPQHF
TRBJ1-5,TRBV4-1,few,TRBD1,TGCGCCAGCAGCGGGACAGGGGGCGGCCAGCCCCAGCATTTT,CASSGTGGGQPQHF
TRBJ2-3,TRBV27,once,.,TGTGCCAGCAGGAGTACAGGGATAGGTGAAGATACGCAGTATTTT,CASRSTGIGEDTQYF
TRBJ2-3,TRBV5-1,.,TRBD2,TGCGCCAGCAGCCCCGGACTAGCGGGGGGGAGGACAGATACGCAGTATTTT,CASSPGLAGGRTDTQYF
TRBJ1-2,TRBV4-1,.,.,TGCGCCAGCAGAAATCACAGATCCAACTATGGCTACACCTTC,CASRNHRSNYGYTF
TRBJ2-6,TRBV30,.,.,TGTGCCTGGAACCGGGGTGAGGGCTCTGGGGCCAACGTCCTGACTTTC,CAWNRGEGSGANVLTF
TRBJ1-5,TRBV23-1,.,.,TGCGCCAGCAGTCACCCTGGGGGGGACTGGGGCAATCAGCCCCAGCATTTT,CASSHPGGDWGNQPQHF
TRBJ2-7,TRBV7-9,.,.,TGTGCCAGCAGCTTAAGTCAGTACGAGCAGTACTTC,CASSLSQYEQYF